Reported below is one T cell receptor beta chain. Its antigen is currently unknown. This PCR relied on a set of 60 Vbeta primers and 13 Jbeta primers. Some clones are missing from TCRdb's copy, which holds only in-frame ones; the method was immunoSEQ multiplex PCR. The sample contains 140,000 or so clones, roughly 80% of which appear only once. The sample originates from a study of cytomegalovirus exposure and HLA in healthy donors. Germline lookup yields CDR1 GTSNPN and CDR2 SVGIG (reference sequence). This CDR3 spans 14 amino acids. The V segment lost 3 bases and the J segment 9 bases; nucleotides outside the gene matches: 9. General study points: Sequencing depth roughly uniform across donors was assumed in presence/absence analyses.

The chain is built from TRBV30 and TRBJ2-7; 12 nucleotides agree with TRBD1. The clonotype comes from a man in his forties in good health and CMV-seronegative. Sample: PBMCs. CDR3 sequence (DNA): TGTGCCTGGAGGCGGGACAGGGGGCGAGGGGGGCAGTACTTC. It codes for CAWRRDRGRGGQYF.